This record covers a single T cell receptor beta chain. The conserved phenylalanine or tryptophan normally closing the CDR3 is absent here, so this likely arose from a read error. Libraries of TCR beta came from iRepertoire HTBI primers plus Arm-PCR of CDR3 regions. MiXCR, applied by TCRdb to the multiplex PCR reads, yields one record per CDR3 protein. The repertoire consists of 250,000 or so distinct CDR3 sequences, with 20% occurring once and the leading ten covering 14%. Documented time point: newly diagnosed GD, antithyroid drugs for less than 3 months. PBMC-extracted RNA yielded the TCR library. This CDR3 spans 15 amino acids. CDR1 is SNHLY and CDR2 is FYNNEI in the germline V gene. This sample is part of a study of regulatory T cells in long-lasting Graves disease.

The TCR comes from a female donor with Graves disease. The J gene is TRBJ2-3, the V gene TRBV2; 14 positions match TRBD2. Sequenced here: peripheral blood mononuclear cells (PBMCs), sampled at new diagnosis, from a patient treated with antithyroid drugs. The CDR3 protein is CTSRGTSGSTDTQYL. CDR3 DNA: TGTACCAGCAGGGGGACTAGCGGGAGTACAGATACGCAGTATCTT.